This TCR beta chain was recovered during a study of blood T cells in healthy people across ages. This CDR3 has 17 residues. Combining a sample-barcoded 5' primer with a J-beta primer mix, a second PCR ran for roughly 7 to 12 cycles. TCRdb processed the 5' RACE reads anew with MiXCR; each CDR3 protein has one entry. The table includes just over 1 million distinct CDR3 sequences, roughly 45% detected once. The sample comprised blood. This chain connects TRBV21-1 to TRBJ2-1; TRBD2 reflects the table's D call only, with no check against the DNA. The end of the DNA fits TRBJ2-7 better, so the J call may be wrong. TRBV21-1 is classified as a pseudogene. This TCR came from a woman aged 60-70 years in good health. The CDR3 loop is CASSKTSGRSPYNEQYF. The DNA of the CDR3 is TGTGCCAGCAGCAAAACAAGCGGGAGAAGCCCCTACAATGAGCAGTACTTC.